Sequencing of this TCR beta chain was carried out in a study of blood T cell repertoires in COVID-19. About the study: PBMCs, B-cell-depleted T cells, or T cells provided the cDNA or gDNA that made up the material.

All enrollees were roughly 18 to 100 years old and from approximately 25 US areas. Sequenced by immunoSEQ multiplex PCR; TCRdb stores in-frame clones only, minus some. The sample carries approximately 320,000 clones, under 95% recorded once. The germline V gene encodes CDR1 MNHNY and CDR2 SVGAGI (reference sequence). V was shortened by 7 bases and J by 9 bases, with 13 bases between the two germline ends. The CDR3 extends over 12 amino acids. This TCR derives from a man aged 55 to 70 who had recovered from COVID-19. The chain is built from TRBV6-6 and TRBJ1-5; D remains unclear. Input material: PBMCs or T cells enriched from blood (not recorded which). The CDR3 is CASMGGSRPQHF. CDR3 DNA: TGTGCCAGCATGGGAGGATCACGGCCCCAGCATTTT.